This entry is about one TCR beta chain. As yet, its antigen is unknown. The data were taken from a study of blood T cells in healthy people across ages. Combining a sample-barcoded 5' primer with a J-beta primer mix, a second PCR ran for roughly 6 to 11 cycles. In TCRdb, the 5' RACE reads were re-called with MiXCR into one record per CDR3 protein. The sample lists some 750,000 distinct CDR3 sequences; about 20% were seen once. Germline V gives CDR1 LNHDA, CDR2 SQIVND (reference sequence). Trimming cost V 5 bases and J 1 base, with 11 bases left between them. The length of the CDR3 is 14 residues. Study conclusions and caveats: The recorded TCR beta diversity per million T cells decreased in a roughly linear manner with age. Naive CD4+ cell counts and diversity both ran higher in long-lived than in aged donors. Estimates of diversity drawn from one million T cells were considered underestimates.

Sequenced sample: blood. The TCR was taken from a man aged 65 to 85 in good health. The rearrangement links TRBV19 to TRBJ2-5, with D tentatively TRBD2 (6 bases). The CDR3 DNA is TGTGCCAGTAGTGGGAGGCCGACCCAAGAGACCCAGTACTTC. Encoded protein: CASSGRPTQETQYF.